These 21 T cell receptor beta chains were sequenced from one sample in a study of T cells in Graves' hyperthyroidism and ophthalmopathy. TCR beta CDR3 sequences were amplified from RNA transcripts. First-round RT-PCR targeting the TCR CDR3 was performed with the HTBI primer set. In TCRdb, the multiplex PCR reads were re-called with MiXCR into one record per CDR3 protein. There are under 650,000 distinct CDR3 sequences in the sample; roughly 16% occur only once, and less than 4.5% lies in the top ten. What was sequenced was blood. These receptors all come from a woman in her twenties or thirties with Graves' hyperthyroidism.

This clonotype was seen a single time. The chain is built from TRBV27 and TRBJ2-7, with TRBD2 matching over 10 bases. The V and J ends lost 3 bases and 5 bases, in that order; junction bases with no gene match: 4. Germline V lookup: CDR1 MNHEY, CDR2 SMNVEV (reference sequence). This CDR3 contains 14 residues. The DNA of the CDR3 is TGTGCCAGCAGTTTCCTAGCGGGAGTCCACGAGCAGTACTTC. It encodes CASSFLAGVHEQYF.

In the case of this clonotype: Relative to the germline gene, one junction end is altered; a read error may explain this. The rearrangement joins TRBV18 to TRBJ1-1; 11 nucleotides line up with TRBD1. CDR1 and CDR2 from the germline V gene are KGHSH and LQKENI. The CDR3 consists of 15 residues. CDR3 DNA sequence: TGTGCCAGCTTTGGGACAGGGGGATTGAACACTGGAGCTTTCTTT. Translated: CASFGTGGLNTGAFF. Filled out from reference TRBV18 and TRBJ1-1, the complete variable domain reads NAGVMQNPRHLVRRRGQEARLRCSPMKGHSHVYWYRQLPEEGLKFMVYLQKENIIDESGMPKERFSAEFPKEGPSILRIQQVVRGDSAAYFCASFGTGGLNTGAFFGQGTRLTVV.

The CDR3 nucleotides are TGTGCCAGCAGTTCTTTAACTGGCTACACCTTC. This sequence encodes CASSSLTGYTF. This chain connects TRBV28 to TRBJ1-2; D unclear. V was cut by 4 bases and J by 7 bases, with 7 bases left in between. The CDR3 sequence is 11 residues long. From germline, CDR1 is MDHEN and CDR2 SYDVKM.

As regards this clonotype: At one of its ends the junction is not consistent with the germline gene, which may arise from a read error. V usage is TRBV12-3 or TRBV12-4 and J usage is TRBJ1-1; tentatively, D is TRBD1 (5 bases). The CDR3 is made up of 13 amino acids. DNA of the CDR3: TGTGCCACCAGTCTACCACACAGGATTGAAGCTTTCTTT. Amino acids: CATSLPHRIEAFF.

The chain carries TRBV27 and TRBJ2-2; 10 bases agree with TRBD2. Germline trimming cut 1 base from V and 5 bases from J; bases unmatched to any gene: 7. CDR3 size: 17 residues. The germline gives CDR1 MNHEY, CDR2 SMNVEV (reference sequence). This chain's CDR3 is CASSLFALAGETGELFF. The CDR3 nucleotides are TGTGCCAGCAGTTTATTTGCTCTAGCGGGAGAAACCGGGGAGCTGTTTTTT.

This clonotype has ten or more counts. The chain couples TRBV27 to TRBJ2-7; D ambiguous. Germline loops: CDR1 MNHEY, CDR2 SMNVEV (reference sequence). The CDR3 runs to 14 residues. Trimming stripped 3 bases from V and 5 bases from J, with 14 bases between. The CDR3 DNA sequence: TGTGCCAGCAGTTTCCAGGACGGCCGTGACGAGCAGTACTTC. Protein product: CASSFQDGRDEQYF.

The V gene is TRBV5-1, the J gene TRBJ2-3, with D perhaps matching TRBD1 or TRBD2 (5 bases each). The CDR3 sequence is 17 residues long. Germline CDR1 reads SGHRS; CDR2 reads YFSETQ. V gave up 3 bases and J gave up 6 bases, with 23 bases separating them. CDR3 sequence: CASSSFFRGPQGDTQYF. The CDR3 nucleotides are TGCGCCAGCAGCTCCTTTTTCCGGGGACCTCAAGGGGATACGCAGTATTTT.

J is TRBJ2-7 and V is TRBV20-1; TRBD1 matches 8 bases. V lost 6 bases, J lost 3 bases, and 19 bases stayed unmatched. Germline V gives CDR1 DFQATT, CDR2 SNEGSKA (reference sequence). This CDR3 region has 17 residues. Written as DNA, the CDR3 is TGCAGTGCCCGAACACCCTTTGGACAGGGAGGACACTACGAGCAGTACTTC. Residues: CSARTPFGQGGHYEQYF.

The table lists this clonotype with many counts. The chain links TRBV27 to TRBJ2-3; the match to TRBD2 covers 11 bases. V lost 3 bases, J lost 0 bases, and 11 bases stayed unmatched. The germline gives CDR1 MNHEY, CDR2 SMNVEV (reference sequence). This CDR3 has 19 amino acids. The chain's CDR3 is CASSFPPRVAGGSTDTQYF. DNA of the CDR3: TGTGCCAGCAGTTTCCCCCCTCGGGTAGCGGGAGGGAGCACAGATACGCAGTATTTT.

This clonotype was counted only a few times. The genes are TRBV18 and TRBJ1-3; D unresolved. CDR1 KGHSH and CDR2 LQKENI come from the germline V gene. The CDR3 loop spans 15 amino acids. Trimming left V 1 base short and J 0 bases short, with 7 bases between. The CDR3 sequence is CASSPLGYSGNTIYF. The CDR3 DNA follows: TGTGCCAGCTCACCACTCGGTTACTCTGGAAACACCATATATTTT.

This clonotype was recorded at least ten times. DNA for the CDR3: TGTGCCAGCAGTTTTAGCGGGGGTTACAATGAGCAGTTCTTC. Its protein is CASSFSGGYNEQFF. V is TRBV28 and J is TRBJ2-1, with 9 bases aligning to TRBD2. Per germline, CDR1 MDHEN and CDR2 SYDVKM. CDR3 length: 14 residues. The junction had 1 base not matched to a gene; V was cut back by 3 bases and J by 4 bases. Looking up the rest from reference TRBV28 and TRBJ2-1 gives the full variable domain: DVKVTQSSRYLVKRTGEKVFLECVQDMDHENMFWYRQDPGLGLRLIYFSYDVKMKEKGDIPEGYSVSREKKERFSLILESASTNQTSMYLCASSFSGGYNEQFFGPGTRLTVL.

The chain carries TRBV27 and TRBJ2-7, with TRBD2 matching over 9 bases. Trimming cost V 3 bases and J 5 bases; bases outside gene matches: 8. In germline, CDR1 is MNHEY, CDR2 SMNVEV (reference sequence). The CDR3 sequence is 15 residues long. The DNA for the CDR3 is TGTGCCAGCAGTTTTGGCGGGAGGGCGGAGGACGAGCAGTACTTC. Translating it yields CASSFGGRAEDEQYF.

At least ten counts were recorded for this clonotype. V gene TRBV20-1 combines with J gene TRBJ1-1; D unclear. This CDR3 has 13 amino acids. Germline V gene sequence: CDR1 DFQATT, CDR2 SNEGSKA (reference sequence). The V end was cut by 2 bases, the J end by 1 base, with 8 bases between. DNA of the CDR3: TGCAGTGCTAGACCCGAAGCGAACACTGAAGCTTTCTTT. Protein product: CSARPEANTEAFF.

This clonotype came up many times. The chain employs TRBV28 and TRBJ2-7; TRBD1 or TRBD2 may be the D gene (5 bases each). V gave up 7 bases and J gave up 0 bases, with 25 bases separating them. Germline V lookup: CDR1 MDHEN, CDR2 SYDVKM. The CDR3 is made up of 18 amino acids. The CDR3 nucleotides read TGTGCCAGCACCCCCTTTTTGGGGGTTAAAGGGATCTCCTACGAGCAGTACTTC. It encodes CASTPFLGVKGISYEQYF.

Many counts were recorded for this clonotype. The CDR3 spells CSGTLGDEQFF. DNA of the CDR3: TGCAGCGGCACATTGGGCGATGAGCAGTTCTTC. This chain joins TRBV29-1 and TRBJ2-1; D gene ambiguous. The CDR3 contains 11 residues. Trimming took off 7 bases at V and 8 bases at J, with 12 bases between the two ends. Per the germline V gene, CDR1 is SQVTM and CDR2 is ANQGSEA.

This clonotype was recorded at least ten times. CDR3 loop: CASSRHNQPQHF. The DNA for the CDR3 is TGTGCCAGCAGTCGGCATAACCAGCCCCAGCATTTT. This rearrangement joins TRBV28 to TRBJ1-5; no clear D gene. The CDR3 consists of 12 residues. The V end lost 5 bases, the J end lost 7 bases, and 9 bases lay between the germline ends. Germline loops: CDR1 MDHEN, CDR2 SYDVKM.

This clonotype has a count of ten or more. The chain uses TRBV24-1 and TRBJ2-2, with TRBD2 matching over 8 bases. Per the germline V gene, CDR1 is KGHDR and CDR2 is SFDVKD. The CDR3 is 17 amino acids. After removal of 4 bases from V and 6 bases from J, the junction contained 12 bases not matched to a gene. DNA for the CDR3: TGTGCCACCAGTGACTCGCCGGGACTAGGGGTGGCCGGGGAGCTGTTTTTT. It encodes CATSDSPGLGVAGELFF.

The table lists this clonotype with many counts. The CDR3 DNA reads as TGTGCCAGCAGTTTATCTTTACATGTGCCCCAAGAGACCCAGTACTTC. This gives the protein CASSLSLHVPQETQYF. The V call is TRBV27, the J call TRBJ2-5, with D hard to call. There are 16 residues in the CDR3. Germline V gives CDR1 MNHEY, CDR2 SMNVEV (reference sequence). With 0 bases removed from V and 1 base from J, the gap between germline ends came to 12 bases.

This clonotype has a count of ten or more. CDR3 region: CASSLFDGGSGNEQYF. CDR3 nucleotides: TGTGCCAGCAGTTTATTCGACGGCGGGAGTGGGAACGAGCAGTACTTC. The V gene is TRBV28, the J gene TRBJ2-7, with 7 bases lining up with TRBD2. V gave up 1 base and J gave up 5 bases; unmatched junction bases: 11. This CDR3 is 16 amino acids long. CDR1 MDHEN and CDR2 SYDVKM come from the germline V gene. The full variable domain, in which reference TRBV28 and TRBJ2-7 provide the parts outside the CDR3, is DVKVTQSSRYLVKRTGEKVFLECVQDMDHENMFWYRQDPGLGLRLIYFSYDVKMKEKGDIPEGYSVSREKKERFSLILESASTNQTSMYLCASSLFDGGSGNEQYFGPGTRLTVT.

This clonotype was seen a handful of times. The chain recombines TRBV4-3 with TRBJ2-7; 10 nucleotides match TRBD1. The J segment lost 4 bases and the V segment lost 10 bases, leaving 7 bases of the junction unmatched. Germline CDR1 and CDR2: LGHNA and YSLEER. The CDR3 totals 13 residues. The CDR3 sequence: CATAQDRGYEQYF. In DNA, the CDR3 is TGCGCCACCGCCCAGGACAGGGGGTACGAGCAGTACTTC.

In its sample, this clonotype was seen a few times. The chain uses TRBV10-2 and TRBJ2-7, with a possible D match to TRBD2 (6 bases). Germline loops: CDR1 WSHSY, CDR2 SAAADI. Deletions cut 5 bases from V and 2 bases from J, with 16 bases between. The CDR3 loop spans 15 amino acids. CDR3 in amino acids: CASSSPGLGAYEQYF. The CDR3 DNA sequence: TGCGCCAGCAGTTCTCCGGGACTCGGTGCCTACGAGCAGTACTTC.